These 26 T cell receptor beta chains were sequenced from one sample in a study of early T cells in non-severe SARS-CoV-2 infection. TCRdb independently ran MiXCR on the 5' RACE reads; one entry per CDR3 protein. The repertoire holds tens of thousands of distinct CDR3 sequences, about 7% seen once, with 4% to 4.5% in the top ten. The sample consisted of whole blood. These receptor sequences come from an adult who was a healthcare worker with PCR-confirmed SARS-CoV-2 infection or an uninfected control (not recorded which).

This clonotype was counted between two and nine times. This sequence joins TRBV7-2 and TRBJ2-3; 10 bases are a match to TRBD2. The V gene end was trimmed by 6 bases and the J gene end by 2 bases; junction bases not matched to a gene: 5. CDR3 length: 15 residues. CDR1 is SGHTA, CDR2 FQGNSA, per germline. Written as DNA, the CDR3 is TGTGCCAGCAGTCAACTAGCGGGGTACACAGATACGCAGTATTTT. Its protein is CASSQLAGYTDTQYF.

This clonotype was seen many times. CDR3 residues: CASSPGTGRTDTQYF. CDR3 DNA sequence: TGTGCCAGCAGTCCCGGGACTGGGCGCACAGATACGCAGTATTTT. The chain is built from TRBV12-3 or TRBV12-4 and TRBJ2-3; TRBD2 might be the D (6 bases). The CDR3 runs 15 residues. Trimming stripped 5 bases from V and 1 base from J, with 13 bases between.

This clonotype has more than one count but fewer than ten. J is TRBJ1-1 and V is TRBV29-1; no firm D call. This CDR3 region has 12 residues. Trimming pared 4 bases from V and 3 bases from J, leaving 9 bases between. Germline V gene sequence: CDR1 SQVTM, CDR2 ANQGSEA. In DNA form, the CDR3 reads TGCAGCGTTGGTCCCCCTGACACTGAAGCTTTCTTT. This translates into CSVGPPDTEAFF.

This clonotype was seen more than once but under ten times. The rearrangement uses TRBV7-2 and TRBJ2-3; no clear D. Germline lookup yields CDR1 SGHTA and CDR2 FQGNSA. Between the trimmed V and J ends, which lost 1 base and 0 bases, there was a span of 8 bases. The CDR3 has 15 amino acids. The CDR3 sequence: CASSLGGVSTDTQYF. The CDR3 nucleotides are TGTGCCAGCAGCTTAGGTGGAGTTAGCACAGATACGCAGTATTTT.

This clonotype was detected ten times or more. V gene TRBV20-1 combines with J gene TRBJ2-3, with 8 bases aligning to TRBD2. The CDR3 covers 15 residues. The ends lost 6 bases at V and 2 bases at J; junction bases unmatched: 10. The germline V gene encodes CDR1 DFQATT and CDR2 SNEGSKA (reference sequence). This chain's CDR3 is CSAEGLAGYTDTQYF. The CDR3 bases are TGCAGTGCCGAGGGGTTAGCGGGATACACAGATACGCAGTATTTT.

There are a few counts of this clonotype. The chain links TRBV7-3 to TRBJ2-1; maybe TRBD1 (6 bases). CDR3 length: 14 amino acids. Germline V lookup: CDR1 SGHTA, CDR2 FQGTGA. V was pared by 5 bases and J by 8 bases, with 16 bases between. CDR3 residues: CASSPIRGVDEQFF. In DNA, the CDR3 is TGTGCCAGCAGCCCTATCAGGGGAGTTGATGAGCAGTTCTTC.

This clonotype has just a few counts. This chain connects TRBV6-1 to TRBJ2-7; D is possibly TRBD2 (6 bases). The CDR3 contains 15 residues. V dropped 0 bases and J dropped 1 base, with 10 bases sitting between them. CDR1 is MNHNS and CDR2 is SASEGT in the germline V gene. The CDR3 loop is CASSEAGGGSYEQYF. The CDR3 bases are TGTGCCAGCAGTGAAGCCGGTGGGGGGTCCTACGAGCAGTACTTC.

Turning to this clonotype: This may be a read error: a much more frequent sequence differs by one nucleotide. V gene TRBV2 combines with J gene TRBJ1-2; unclear D gene. This CDR3 is built from 13 residues. Per germline, CDR1 SNHLY and CDR2 FYNNEI. This CDR3 reads CGSSERQVYGYTF. DNA for the CDR3: TGTGGCAGCAGTGAGCGGCAGGTCTATGGCTACACCTTC. Based on the CDR3 plus reference TRBV2 and TRBJ1-2, the full variable domain is EPEVTQTPSHQVTQMGQEVILRCVPISNHLYFYWYRQILGQKVEFLVSFYNNEISEKSEIFDDQFSVERPDGSNFTLKIRSTKLEDSAMYFCGSSERQVYGYTFGSGTRLTVV.

Comments on this clonotype: This may be a read error, as it is one base from a much larger clone. The rearrangement links TRBV12-3 or TRBV12-4 to TRBJ1-4; D call uncertain. The CDR3 totals 16 residues. The V and J ends lost 3 bases and 4 bases respectively, with 15 bases between them. CDR3 coding DNA: TGTGCCAGCAGTTTGATTGTCCCTGCAATTAATGAAAAACTGTTTTTT. As protein: CASSLIVPAINEKLFF.

This clonotype was counted a few times. This chain joins TRBV7-3 and TRBJ2-2; D possibly corresponds to TRBD2 (5 bases). Germline V gene data show CDR1 as SGHTA and CDR2 as FQGTGA. The CDR3 has 14 residues. Trimming shortened V by 2 bases and J by 4 bases, and 8 bases separated the two germline ends. The chain's CDR3 is CASSLGETTGELFF. In DNA form, the CDR3 reads TGTGCCAGCAGCTTAGGGGAGACCACCGGGGAGCTGTTTTTT.

This clonotype occurred a few times. V gene TRBV27 combines with J gene TRBJ1-5; 7 positions match TRBD1. Germline loops: CDR1 MNHEY, CDR2 SMNVEV (reference sequence). V lost 5 bases and J lost 4; bases outside the gene matches: 8. The CDR3 contains 15 residues. CDR3 sequence reads: CASSPQGGGNQPQHF. The CDR3 region has the DNA TGTGCCAGCAGTCCCCAGGGGGGAGGGAATCAGCCCCAGCATTTT.

This clonotype was observed a handful of times. The V and J genes are TRBV28 and TRBJ1-2; D remains unclear. CDR3 length: 14 amino acids. Germline V lookup: CDR1 MDHEN, CDR2 SYDVKM. V lost 5 bases and J lost 4, with 14 bases in between. The CDR3 nucleotides are TGTGCCAGCAGTACGATCGGGGATGGCTATGGCTACACCTTC. Translated: CASSTIGDGYGYTF.

At least ten counts were recorded for this clonotype. The V and J genes are TRBV24-1 and TRBJ2-1, with D hard to call. The V gene's germline CDR1 is KGHDR and CDR2 SFDVKD. The V gene lost 3 bases and the J gene lost 0 bases, with 14 bases spanning the gap. CDR3 size: 17 residues. CDR3 in DNA: TGTGCCACCAGTGATAACAAGGACGGCTTCTCCTACAATGAGCAGTTCTTC. Protein product: CATSDNKDGFSYNEQFF.

By share, this clonotype ranks as medium-sized. In DNA form, the CDR3 reads TGTGCCAGCAGCCTCAGGACAGGGGTATCGGGGGAGCAGTACTTC. Translating gives CASSLRTGVSGEQYF. V gene TRBV7-2 combines with J gene TRBJ2-7; the match to TRBD1 covers 9 bases. The junction had 12 bases not matched to a gene; V was cut back by 5 bases and J by 7 bases. The CDR3 is 15 residues long. Per the germline V gene, CDR1 is SGHTA and CDR2 is FQGNSA.

Ten or more counts support this clonotype. V and J are TRBV29-1 and TRBJ2-1; 8 nucleotides match TRBD2. CDR1 and CDR2 from the germline V gene are SQVTM and ANQGSEA. Unmatched junction bases numbered 8, after V lost 6 bases and J lost 10 bases. The CDR3 is made up of 12 amino acids. CDR3 residues: CSVGAGDREQFF. CDR3 bases: TGCAGCGTCGGAGCGGGAGATCGCGAGCAGTTCTTC.

The chain couples TRBV7-6 to TRBJ1-5; D unresolved. This CDR3 region has 15 residues. Per germline, CDR1 SGHVS and CDR2 FNYEAQ. V lost 2 bases to trimming and J lost 3 bases, with 11 bases between them. CDR3 in amino acids: CASSLTGGLNQPQHF. In DNA, the CDR3 is TGTGCCAGCAGCTTAACGGGAGGGCTCAATCAGCCCCAGCATTTT.

In its sample, this clonotype was seen many times. The chain has TRBV6-5 and TRBJ2-1; 12 bases align to TRBD2. This CDR3 is 17 amino acids long. J lost 5 bases, V lost 6 bases, and 11 bases had no gene match. CDR1 and CDR2 from the germline V gene are MNHEY and SVGAGI. CDR3 sequence: CASSPARLAGGNNEQFF. Written as DNA, the CDR3 is TGTGCCAGCAGCCCCGCCCGGCTAGCGGGAGGGAACAATGAGCAGTTCTTC.

This clonotype was recorded many times. The rearrangement joins TRBV20-1 to TRBJ2-7; 7 bases fit TRBD2. CDR1 DFQATT and CDR2 SNEGSKA come from the germline V gene (reference sequence). The CDR3 totals 14 residues. The V gene end was trimmed by 6 bases and the J gene end by 3 bases; junction bases not matched to a gene: 11. CDR3 nucleotide sequence: TGCAGTGCCCGGGAGGTAGCGGGTCTCTACGAGCAGTACTTC. Translating gives CSAREVAGLYEQYF.

Ten or more counts support this clonotype. CDR3: CASSSPNQPQHF. The CDR3 DNA follows: TGTGCCAGCAGCTCTCCTAATCAGCCCCAGCATTTT. J is TRBJ1-5 and V is TRBV7-2, with D unclear. The CDR3 spans 12 residues. Germline V gene data show CDR1 as SGHTA and CDR2 as FQGNSA. V was cut by 4 bases and J by 4 bases, with 5 bases left in between.

Many counts were recorded for this clonotype. The chain combines TRBV7-3 with TRBJ2-2, with TRBD1 matching over 10 bases. Per the germline V gene, CDR1 is SGHTA and CDR2 is FQGTGA. This CDR3 spans 16 amino acids. The J segment lost 1 base and the V segment lost 4 bases, leaving 3 bases of the junction unmatched. CDR3 in amino acids: CASSSRTGGNTGELFF. For the CDR3, the DNA is TGTGCCAGCAGCTCCCGGACAGGGGGGAACACCGGGGAGCTGTTTTTT.

Notes on this clonotype: This clone may be a read error of a much larger clone one base away. Written as DNA, the CDR3 is TGTGCCAGCAGCTCCGGACCCGATGAGCAGTTCTTC. This codes for CASSSGPDEQFF. The chain carries TRBV6-6 and TRBJ2-1; no clear D gene. The germline V and J ends were trimmed by 6 bases and 8 bases, with 11 bases remaining between them. CDR3 length: 12 amino acids. Per the germline V gene, CDR1 is MNHNY and CDR2 is SVGAGI (reference sequence).

Many counts were recorded for this clonotype. An end of the junction does not agree with germline; a read error may underlie this. The chain has TRBV6-5 and TRBJ1-1, with D perhaps matching TRBD1 (5 bases). This CDR3 contains 12 residues. Germline CDR1 reads MNHEY; CDR2 reads SVGAGI. The DNA for the CDR3 is TGTACCAGCAGTCATGGGGGGGGTGAAGCTTTCTTT. Translation: CTSSHGGGEAFF.

This clonotype has a count of ten or more. The genes are TRBV7-9 and TRBJ2-7; the D gene could be TRBD1 or TRBD2 (5 bases each). The V and J ends lost 6 bases and 2 bases respectively, with 11 bases between them. Germline loops: CDR1 SEHNR, CDR2 FQNEAQ (reference sequence). The CDR3 is made up of 13 amino acids. The CDR3 spells CASRGTVTYEQYF. Here the CDR3 DNA reads TGTGCCAGCAGGGGGACCGTGACCTACGAGCAGTACTTC. The full variable domain, its missing parts supplied by reference TRBV7-9 and TRBJ2-7, is DTGVSQNPRHKITKRGQNVTFRCDPISEHNRLYWYRQTLGQGPEFLTYFQNEAQLEKSRLLSDRFSAERPKGSFSTLEIQRTEQGDSAMYLCASRGTVTYEQYFGPGTRLTVT.

This clonotype was recorded many times. This sequence joins TRBV29-1 and TRBJ1-1; a possible D gene is TRBD1 (6 bases). Looked up from germline, CDR1 is SQVTM and CDR2 is ANQGSEA. This CDR3 has 15 residues. V dropped 6 bases and J dropped 5 bases, with 22 bases sitting between them. In nucleotides, the CDR3 is TGCAGCGTATTAGACCGCGGGGGGCTTGGGACTGAAGCTTTCTTT. Protein product: CSVLDRGGLGTEAFF.

This clonotype was picked up many times. The chain recombines TRBV20-1 with TRBJ2-3; 8 positions match TRBD1. CDR1 DFQATT and CDR2 SNEGSKA come from the germline V gene (reference sequence). CDR3 length: 15 residues. V dropped 4 bases and J dropped 1; count of bases not matched to a gene: 7. CDR3 coding DNA: TGCAGTGCTATCTCAGGGGGCGAAGGCACAGATACGCAGTATTTT. Its protein is CSAISGGEGTDTQYF.

The rearrangement links TRBV6-1 to TRBJ2-3; the match to TRBD2 covers 14 bases. Germline CDR1 reads MNHNS; CDR2 reads SASEGT. J was trimmed by 3 bases and V by 2 bases; bases with no gene match: 7. The CDR3 covers 18 residues. Here the CDR3 DNA reads TGTGCCAGCAGTGAACTGGGACTAGCGGGAGTAGGAACAGATACGCAGTATTTT. Amino acid sequence: CASSELGLAGVGTDTQYF.